This T cell receptor (beta chain) derives from a study of patients and donors after allogeneic stem cell transplantation. This clonotype appeared a few times. The CDR3 sequence is 17 residues long. CDR1 is LGHNA and CDR2 is YSLEER in the germline V gene. The ends lost 2 bases at V and 6 bases at J; junction bases unmatched: 12. Using its own MiXCR run on the RT-PCR reads, TCRdb lists one record per CDR3 protein. Of about 150,000 distinct CDR3 sequences in the sample, 37% are singletons; the top ten hold less than 60%. This chain links TRBV4-3 with TRBJ2-1; 8 positions match TRBD2. The sequence came from a human donor who was either an allogeneic HSCT recipient or a stem cell or donor lymphocyte infusion donor (not recorded which). It is not recorded whose cells these are; they may come from a transplant donor. The sequenced sample consisted of blood, either unsorted or a sorted T cell fraction (not recorded which). In nucleotides, the CDR3 is TGCGCCAGCAGCCAACAGACGGGGGGGCCATCTCGCAATGAGCAGTTCTTC. Its translation: CASSQQTGGPSRNEQFF.